Below, 20 T cell receptor beta chains from the same sample are listed, as sequenced in a study of T cell responses to AZD1222 COVID-19 vaccine. Profiled with immunoSEQ multiplex PCR; TCRdb holds only in-frame clones, not every one. In the table there are some 140,000 clones, about 93% of which are singletons. Sample: peripheral blood, taken 28 days after the second AZD1222 dose. All receptors come from an adult who received the AZD1222 COVID-19 vaccine.

This clone showed up just once. The V gene is TRBV3-1 (or the pseudogene TRBV3-2), the J gene TRBJ2-4; possibly TRBD2 for D (6 bases). Germline V CDR1 and CDR2: LGHDT, YNNKEL (reference sequence). This CDR3 region has 13 residues. V was pared by 8 bases and J by 5 bases, with 13 bases between. Here the CDR3 reads CASALGGENIQYF. Written as DNA, the CDR3 is TGTGCCAGCGCGCTGGGCGGGGAAAACATTCAGTACTTC.

This chain joins TRBV5-1 and TRBJ1-1; the D gene is possibly TRBD1 (5 bases). The germline V gene has CDR1 SGHRS and CDR2 YFSETQ. Trimming cost V 4 bases and J 0 bases, with 16 bases left between them. This CDR3 has 16 residues. The CDR3 region is CASSPTGETMNTEAFF. DNA for the CDR3: TGCGCCAGCAGCCCCACGGGGGAAACCATGAACACTGAAGCTTTCTTT. The whole variable domain, remainder taken from reference TRBV5-1 and TRBJ1-1, is KAGVTQTPRYLIKTRGQQVTLSCSPISGHRSVSWYQQTPGQGLQFLFEYFSETQRNKGNFPGRFSGRQFSNSRSEMNVSTLELGDSALYLCASSPTGETMNTEAFFGQGTRLTVV.

The chain uses TRBV11-2 and TRBJ2-7, with D unresolved. The length of the CDR3 is 16 residues. Per germline, CDR1 SGHAT and CDR2 FQNNGV. The V end lost 0 bases, the J end lost 6 bases, and 18 bases lay between the germline ends. The CDR3 loop is CASSLDPLKGSLEQYF. DNA of the CDR3: TGTGCCAGCAGCTTAGATCCCCTGAAAGGATCTCTCGAGCAGTACTTC.

This sequence joins TRBV4-2 and TRBJ1-3; D unclear. The V end was cut by 0 bases, the J end by 2 bases, with 5 bases between. This CDR3 comprises 14 residues. Germline V gene lookup returns CDR1 LGHNA and CDR2 YNFKEQ. The CDR3 region has the DNA TGTGCCAGCAGCCAAGATTGGACTGGAAACACCATATATTTT. Its protein is CASSQDWTGNTIYF.

The J gene is TRBJ1-6, the V gene TRBV30; 7 bases are shared with TRBD1. Germline CDR1 is GTSNPN and CDR2 is SVGIG (reference sequence). The CDR3 runs 13 residues. J lost 11 bases, V lost 0 bases, and 4 bases had no gene match. The CDR3 loop is CAWSVQGRTPLHF. CDR3 in DNA: TGTGCCTGGAGTGTACAGGGGCGGACACCCCTCCACTTT.

The chain employs TRBV6-6 and TRBJ1-6; perhaps TRBD1 as D (5 bases). The V end lost 7 bases, the J end lost 7 bases, and 14 bases lay between the germline ends. Looked up from germline, CDR1 is MNHNY and CDR2 is SVGAGI (reference sequence). CDR3 size: 14 residues. The CDR3 sequence is CASTLQEGNSPLHF. DNA of the CDR3: TGTGCCAGCACCCTACAGGAGGGGAATTCACCCCTCCACTTT.

The chain uses TRBV5-1 and TRBJ2-5; D gene uncertain. This CDR3 has 12 amino acids. Germline V gene data show CDR1 as SGHRS and CDR2 as YFSETQ. Trimming cost V 4 bases and J 2 bases, with 6 bases left between them. CDR3 sequence: CASSEEQETQYF. The CDR3, as DNA: TGCGCCAGCAGCGAAGAACAAGAGACCCAGTACTTC.

The chain recombines TRBV18 with TRBJ1-3, with 7 bases fitting TRBD1. V lost 3 bases and J lost 0; bases outside the gene matches: 2. CDR3 length: 15 amino acids. CDR1 is KGHSH and CDR2 is LQKENI in the germline V gene. The CDR3 loop is CASSPRDSSGNTIYF. CDR3 sequence (DNA): TGTGCCAGCTCACCTAGGGACAGCTCTGGAAACACCATATATTTT.

This clone was seen just once. The V and J genes are TRBV7-9 and TRBJ2-2; TRBD1 matches at 9 bases. Trimming cost V 8 bases and J 3 bases; bases outside gene matches: 13. CDR3 length equals 17 residues. Germline loops: CDR1 SEHNR, CDR2 FQNEAQ (reference sequence). In DNA form, the CDR3 reads TGTGCCAGCGCACTGGGGGCCGGGACAGGGTACACCGGGGAGCTGTTTTTT. Protein: CASALGAGTGYTGELFF. Combining the CDR3 with reference TRBV7-9 and TRBJ2-2 gives the whole variable domain DTGVSQNPRHKITKRGQNVTFRCDPISEHNRLYWYRQTLGQGPEFLTYFQNEAQLEKSRLLSDRFSAERPKGSFSTLEIQRTEQGDSAMYLCASALGAGTGYTGELFFGEGSRLTVL.

The DNA for the CDR3 is TGTGCCAGCAGTCCGCCCGGCGGGCTGGGCTACACCTTC. Protein product: CASSPPGGLGYTF. This chain joins TRBV27 and TRBJ1-2; D call uncertain. Deletions cut 5 bases from V and 8 bases from J, with 15 bases between. Germline CDR1 reads MNHEY; CDR2 reads SMNVEV (reference sequence). The CDR3 covers 13 residues.

J is TRBJ1-4 and V is TRBV10-3; maybe TRBD1 (6 bases). The ends were cut back, 6 bases at V and 4 bases at J, with 15 bases in the middle. Germline CDR1 ENHRY, CDR2 SYGVKD. The CDR3 contains 15 residues. The CDR3 sequence: CAISSSGQLNEKLFF. The CDR3 DNA follows: TGTGCCATCAGCTCATCTGGACAGCTTAATGAAAAACTGTTTTTT.

J is TRBJ2-7 and V is TRBV4-1; D not certain. In germline, CDR1 is MGHRA, CDR2 YSYEKL. There are 14 residues in the CDR3. The V end lost 9 bases, the J end lost 4 bases, and 19 bases lay between the germline ends. CDR3 residues: CASGENSDTYEQYF. The CDR3 coding sequence is TGCGCCAGTGGGGAAAATTCCGACACGTACGAGCAGTACTTC.

V gene TRBV6-5 combines with J gene TRBJ1-2, with D possibly matching TRBD1 (6 bases). Trimming left V 6 bases short and J 8 bases short, with 13 bases between. The CDR3 contains 12 residues. Germline lookup yields CDR1 MNHEY and CDR2 SVGAGI. The CDR3 region has the DNA TGTGCCAGCAGATGGGGGCGGTTCGGCTACACCTTC. Its protein product is CASRWGRFGYTF.

This chain links TRBV12-5 with TRBJ1-5, with D tentatively TRBD1 (6 bases). The germline CDR1 and CDR2 sequences are LGHNT and FRNRAP. Trimming left V 6 bases short and J 0 bases short, with 12 bases between. This CDR3 is built from 15 residues. This chain's CDR3 is CASGRGGNSNQPQHF. CDR3 sequence (DNA): TGTGCTAGTGGCCGAGGGGGGAATAGCAATCAGCCCCAGCATTTT. Based on the CDR3 plus reference TRBV12-5 and TRBJ1-5, the full variable domain is DARVTQTPRHKVTEMGQEVTMRCQPILGHNTVFWYRQTMMQGLELLAYFRNRAPLDDSGMPKDRFSAEMPDATLATLKIQPSEPRDSAVYFCASGRGGNSNQPQHFGDGTRLSIL.

The chain couples TRBV21-1 to TRBJ2-1; the table names TRBD1, a call not compared with the DNA. TRBV21-1 is termed a pseudogene. CDR3 length: 19 residues. CDR3 region: CASSTTPGDKTGAVHEQFF. In nucleotides, the CDR3 is TGTGCCAGCAGTACAACACCCGGGGATAAGACAGGGGCAGTTCATGAGCAGTTCTTC.

This CDR3 reads CASSLIGPYGYTF. The CDR3 DNA reads TGTGCCAGCAGCTTAATAGGGCCTTATGGCTACACCTTC. The V call is TRBV7-3, the J call TRBJ1-2, with unresolved D. The germline V gene has CDR1 SGHTA and CDR2 FQGTGA. The CDR3 loop spans 13 amino acids. Trimming left V 1 base short and J 5 bases short, with 8 bases between. The full variable domain, its missing parts supplied by reference TRBV7-3 and TRBJ1-2, is GAGVSQTPSNKVTEKGKYVELRCDPISGHTALYWYRQSLGQGPEFLIYFQGTGAADDSGLPNDRFFAVRPEGSVSTLKIQRTERGDSAVYLCASSLIGPYGYTFGSGTRLTVV.

The V and J genes are TRBV4-1 and TRBJ1-2; a possible D gene is TRBD1 (6 bases). Trimming removed 1 base from V and 7 bases from J, with 22 bases in between. This CDR3 is 17 amino acids long. Germline values: CDR1 MGHRA, CDR2 YSYEKL. The DNA for the CDR3 is TGCGCCAGCAGCCAAGTCACAGGGTCAGCCGCTATTCGTGGCTACACCTTC. As protein: CASSQVTGSAAIRGYTF.

The chain uses TRBV28 and TRBJ2-5; a weak D match, TRBD1 (5 bases). Germline V CDR1 and CDR2: MDHEN, SYDVKM. This CDR3 region has 15 residues. V lost 0 bases and J lost 1, with 9 bases in between. CDR3 nucleotides: TGTGCCAGCAGTTTATGGACAGACCGCCAAGAGACCCAGTACTTC. This encodes CASSLWTDRQETQYF.

The V gene is TRBV6-6, the J gene TRBJ1-2; 9 nucleotides align to TRBD1. CDR3 length equals 14 residues. CDR1 is MNHNY, CDR2 SVGAGI, per germline (reference sequence). After removal of 8 bases from V and 5 bases from J, the junction contained 9 bases not matched to a gene. The CDR3 region is CASDGTGTGYGYTF. CDR3 nucleotide sequence: TGTGCCAGCGACGGTACCGGGACAGGGTATGGCTACACCTTC.

The chain couples TRBV20-1 to TRBJ2-7; D is uncertain. Germline loops: CDR1 DFQATT, CDR2 SNEGSKA (reference sequence). Between the trimmed V and J ends, which lost 0 bases and 3 bases, there was a span of 3 bases. The CDR3 is 11 amino acids. CDR3 protein: CSARDLYEQYF. The CDR3 DNA is TGCAGTGCTAGAGATCTCTACGAGCAGTACTTC.